The 13 T cell receptor beta chains below were found in one sample sequenced in a study of T-cell reconstitution after alpha-beta-depleted transplantation in children. Construction of the TCRbeta library involved unique molecular identifiers. From the PCR reads, TCRdb called clonotypes with MiXCR, one entry per CDR3 protein. The sample gives 300,000 to 350,000 distinct CDR3 sequences, about a quarter of which show up once; around 9.9% is in the top ten. Here the sequenced sample was PBMCs, mostly from graft donor cells, taken 180 days after TCRalphabeta/CD19-depleted stem cell transplant. These receptors all stem from a male patient younger than 18 who had a stem cell transplant for acute lymphoblastic leukemia, so the T cells may come from the graft donor.

In its sample, this clonotype was seen a few times. This chain links TRBV5-1 with TRBJ2-5, with D possibly matching TRBD2 (5 bases). Deletions cut 5 bases from V and 4 bases from J, with 21 bases between. Germline V gene lookup returns CDR1 SGHRS and CDR2 YFSETQ. The CDR3 runs 16 residues. The CDR3 nucleotides read TGCGCCAGCAGACCGCCGGGCCCGAAAGGAGGAGAGACCCAGTACTTC. This gives the protein CASRPPGPKGGETQYF. The whole variable domain, remainder taken from reference TRBV5-1 and TRBJ2-5, is KAGVTQTPRYLIKTRGQQVTLSCSPISGHRSVSWYQQTPGQGLQFLFEYFSETQRNKGNFPGRFSGRQFSNSRSEMNVSTLELGDSALYLCASRPPGPKGGETQYFGPGTRLLVL.

This chain uses TRBV10-2 with TRBJ2-7; D gene ambiguous. V gave up 2 bases and J gave up 5 bases, with 16 bases separating them. The germline gives CDR1 WSHSY, CDR2 SAAADI. This CDR3 contains 15 residues. The CDR3 protein is CASSERGRTPNEQYF. The CDR3 DNA reads TGCGCCAGCAGTGAGCGCGGACGGACCCCCAACGAGCAGTACTTC.

This chain links TRBV24-1 with TRBJ2-1; D is perhaps TRBD1 (6 bases). The CDR3 covers 16 residues. Germline assignment: CDR1 KGHDR and CDR2 SFDVKD. Trimming took 2 bases from V and 6 from J, leaving 16 bases between them. As DNA, the CDR3 is TGTGCCACCAGTGATTCGAGACAGGAGGCGGGCAATGAGCAGTTCTTC. Translating it yields CATSDSRQEAGNEQFF.

The chain has TRBV9 and TRBJ1-1, with D uncertain. The CDR3 sequence is 13 residues long. Trimming left V 3 bases short and J 1 base short, with 7 bases between. Germline V gene data show CDR1 as SGDLS and CDR2 as YYNGEE. The DNA of the CDR3 is TGTGCCAGCAGCGGATCCAGGAACACTGAAGCTTTCTTT. As protein: CASSGSRNTEAFF.

There are a few counts of this clonotype. The chain combines TRBV20-1 with TRBJ2-3; the match to TRBD2 covers 16 bases. The CDR3 sequence is 18 residues long. Looked up from germline, CDR1 is DFQATT and CDR2 is SNEGSKA (reference sequence). V lost 6 bases and J lost 6; bases outside the gene matches: 15. CDR3 nucleotide sequence: TGCAGTGCGCAGAAAGGGACTAGCGGGAGGGTCTGGATTGATACGCAGTATTTT. Translated, it gives CSAQKGTSGRVWIDTQYF.

The chain carries TRBV5-1 and TRBJ1-1; D not resolved. In germline, CDR1 is SGHRS, CDR2 YFSETQ. With 7 bases removed from V and 0 bases from J, the gap between germline ends came to 13 bases. The CDR3 loop spans 14 amino acids. The CDR3 loop reads CASGRQEMNTEAFF. CDR3 DNA sequence: TGCGCCAGCGGGCGGCAGGAGATGAACACTGAAGCTTTCTTT.

This clonotype was detected only a few times. The V gene is TRBV20-1, the J gene TRBJ1-1; 9 bases agree with TRBD1. Germline-derived CDR1 and CDR2 are DFQATT and SNEGSKA (reference sequence). V dropped 3 bases and J dropped 10; count of bases not matched to a gene: 3. This CDR3 has 11 amino acids. CDR3 sequence reads: CSARETGGAFF. CDR3 DNA sequence: TGCAGTGCTAGGGAGACAGGGGGAGCTTTCTTT.

This clonotype was seen a handful of times. The rearrangement links TRBV7-9 to TRBJ1-5; a possible D gene is TRBD1 (5 bases). Trimming took 4 bases from V and 3 from J, leaving 10 bases between them. Germline loops: CDR1 SEHNR, CDR2 FQNEAQ (reference sequence). CDR3 length: 14 amino acids. The CDR3 coding sequence is TGTGCCAGCAGCTCCGGAGGGGCCAATCAGCCCCAGCATTTT. This gives the protein CASSSGGANQPQHF.

This chain links TRBV5-1 with TRBJ2-2; 8 bases agree with TRBD1. The CDR3 is 15 amino acids. The V gene's germline CDR1 is SGHRS and CDR2 YFSETQ. The V and J ends lost 7 bases and 2 bases, in that order; junction bases with no gene match: 7. CDR3 amino acids: CASHRGQGNTGELFF. The CDR3 DNA sequence: TGCGCCAGCCACCGCGGACAGGGTAACACCGGGGAGCTGTTTTTT.

This clonotype was detected ten times or more. The chain couples TRBV4-1 to TRBJ1-1; 7 nucleotides align to TRBD1. There are 14 residues in the CDR3. The ends lost 2 bases at V and 2 bases at J; junction bases unmatched: 2. Germline lookup yields CDR1 MGHRA and CDR2 YSYEKL. The CDR3 coding sequence is TGCGCCAGCAGCCAACACAGGGGAAACACTGAAGCTTTCTTT. Residues: CASSQHRGNTEAFF.

The sample holds many counts of this clonotype. This chain joins TRBV6-1 and TRBJ1-2; D not resolved. Germline V CDR1 and CDR2: MNHNS, SASEGT. This CDR3 region has 15 residues. Trimming left V 3 bases short and J 4 bases short, with 15 bases between. CDR3 region: CASSEGAGVFYGYTF. CDR3 DNA: TGTGCCAGCAGTGAGGGAGCAGGTGTTTTCTATGGCTACACCTTC.

The chain employs TRBV19 and TRBJ2-1, with 8 nucleotides matching TRBD2. This CDR3 region has 16 residues. The ends lost 2 bases at V and 0 bases at J; junction bases unmatched: 3. Germline values: CDR1 LNHDA, CDR2 SQIVND (reference sequence). CDR3 nucleotide sequence: TGTGCCAGTAGTATACCACTAGCGGCCTCCTACAATGAGCAGTTCTTC. Translation: CASSIPLAASYNEQFF. Complete variable domain (other parts from reference TRBV19 and TRBJ2-1): DGGITQSPKYLFRKEGQNVTLSCEQNLNHDAMYWYRQDPGQGLRLIYYSQIVNDFQKGDIAEGYSVSREKKESFPLTVTSAQKNPTAFYLCASSIPLAASYNEQFFGPGTRLTVL.

This clonotype was recorded a few times. The chain couples TRBV24-1 to TRBJ2-2; D perhaps matches TRBD1 (6 bases). V was cut by 4 bases and J by 2 bases, with 13 bases left in between. The germline V gene encodes CDR1 KGHDR and CDR2 SFDVKD. There are 16 residues in the CDR3. CDR3 in amino acids: CATSDHRVINTGELFF. The CDR3 coding sequence is TGTGCCACCAGTGACCACAGGGTAATAAACACCGGGGAGCTGTTTTTT.